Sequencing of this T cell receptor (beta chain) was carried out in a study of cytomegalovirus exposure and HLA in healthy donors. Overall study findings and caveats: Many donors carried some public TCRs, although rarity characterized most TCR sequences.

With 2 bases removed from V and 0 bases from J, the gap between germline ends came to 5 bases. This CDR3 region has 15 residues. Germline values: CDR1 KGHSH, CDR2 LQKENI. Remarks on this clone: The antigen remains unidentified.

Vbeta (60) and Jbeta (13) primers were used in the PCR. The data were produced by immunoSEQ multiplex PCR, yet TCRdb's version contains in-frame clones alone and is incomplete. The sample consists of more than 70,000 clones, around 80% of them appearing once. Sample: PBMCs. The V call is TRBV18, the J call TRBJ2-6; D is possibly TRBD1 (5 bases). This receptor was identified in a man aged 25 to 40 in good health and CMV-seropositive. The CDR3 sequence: CASSPRGSGANVLTF. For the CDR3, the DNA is TGTGCCAGCTCACCAAGGGGCTCTGGGGCCAACGTCCTGACTTTC.